This entry concerns a single T cell receptor beta chain. Its antigen remains unidentified. Losses at the gene ends were 4 bases for V and 4 bases for J; bases not matched to a gene: 13. Germline assignment: CDR1 SGDLS and CDR2 YYNGEE. The CDR3 covers 17 residues. Fresh peripheral blood, about 9.9 ml, yielded the PBMCs. This record comes from a study of T cells in Graves' hyperthyroidism and ophthalmopathy. Across the study: Staff took peripheral blood when the initial diagnosis was made, before any treatment began.

RNA transcripts served as the template for amplifying TCR beta CDR3 regions. Primed by the HTBI set, a first-round RT-PCR was run on the TCR CDR3. In TCRdb, the multiplex PCR reads were re-called with MiXCR into one record per CDR3 protein. The sample holds 250,000 to 350,000 distinct CDR3 sequences, approximately 15% seen once. Study-level results: In validation, the model predicted ophthalmopathy. These predictions came a median roughly 7.1 months before onset. Ophthalmopathy stood apart from stable hyperthyroidism in a 13 V-J model.

The chain employs TRBV9 and TRBJ1-1; 10 bases agree with TRBD1. The sequence came from a woman aged 55-69 years with Graves' ophthalmopathy. Sequences were obtained from blood. In nucleotides, the CDR3 is TGTGCCAGCAGCATCGACCGGGACAGGGGAGGATCCACTGAAGCTTTCTTT. Residues: CASSIDRDRGGSTEAFF. Looking up the rest from reference TRBV9 and TRBJ1-1 gives the full variable domain: DSGVTQTPKHLITATGQRVTLRCSPRSGDLSVYWYQQSLDQGLQFLIQYYNGEERAKGNILERFSAQQFPDLHSELNLSSLELGDSALYFCASSIDRDRGGSTEAFFGQGTRLTVV.